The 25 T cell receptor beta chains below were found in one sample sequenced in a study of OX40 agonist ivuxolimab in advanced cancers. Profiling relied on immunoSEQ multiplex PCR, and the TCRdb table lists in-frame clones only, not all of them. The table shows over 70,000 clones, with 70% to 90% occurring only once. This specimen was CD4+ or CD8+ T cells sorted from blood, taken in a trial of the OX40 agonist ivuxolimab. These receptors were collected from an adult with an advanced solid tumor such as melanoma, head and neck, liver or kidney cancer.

CDR3 DNA sequence: TGTGCCAGCAGCGTAGATCCAGCGGGAGGGATGAGAGAGACCCAGTACTTC. This translates into CASSVDPAGGMRETQYF. The chain has TRBV9 and TRBJ2-5; 10 nucleotides line up with TRBD2. CDR3 size: 17 residues. The V segment lost 0 bases and the J segment 4 bases; nucleotides outside the gene matches: 9. Germline CDR1 is SGDLS and CDR2 is YYNGEE. The whole variable domain, filled in from reference TRBV9 and TRBJ2-5, reads DSGVTQTPKHLITATGQRVTLRCSPRSGDLSVYWYQQSLDQGLQFLIQYYNGEERAKGNILERFSAQQFPDLHSELNLSSLELGDSALYFCASSVDPAGGMRETQYFGPGTRLLVL.

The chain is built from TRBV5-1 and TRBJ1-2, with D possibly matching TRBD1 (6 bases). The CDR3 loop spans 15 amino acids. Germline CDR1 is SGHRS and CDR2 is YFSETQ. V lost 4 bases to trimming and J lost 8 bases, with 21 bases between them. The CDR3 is CASSRGPGGSEGYTF. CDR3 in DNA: TGCGCCAGCAGCCGGGGGCCGGGGGGTTCGGAAGGCTACACCTTC.

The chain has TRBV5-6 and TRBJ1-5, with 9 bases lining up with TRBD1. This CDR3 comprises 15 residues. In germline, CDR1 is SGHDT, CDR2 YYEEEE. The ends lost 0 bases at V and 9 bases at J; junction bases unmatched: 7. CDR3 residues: CASSLGQGVSGPQHF. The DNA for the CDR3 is TGTGCCAGCAGCTTGGGACAGGGGGTGAGTGGGCCCCAGCATTTT.

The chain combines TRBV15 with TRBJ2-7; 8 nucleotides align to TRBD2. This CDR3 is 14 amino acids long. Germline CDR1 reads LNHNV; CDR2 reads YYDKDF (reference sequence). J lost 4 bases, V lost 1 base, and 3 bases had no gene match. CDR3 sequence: CATSRVAGTYEQYF. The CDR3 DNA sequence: TGTGCCACCAGCAGAGTAGCGGGAACTTACGAGCAGTACTTC.

The CDR3 loop is CASSFGGANTGELFF. DNA of the CDR3: TGTGCCAGCAGTTTCGGTGGGGCGAACACCGGGGAGCTGTTTTTT. The chain has TRBV25-1 and TRBJ2-2; no clear D. The CDR3 spans 15 residues. Trimming pared 5 bases from V and 0 bases from J, leaving 10 bases between. In germline, CDR1 is MGHDK, CDR2 SYGVNS.

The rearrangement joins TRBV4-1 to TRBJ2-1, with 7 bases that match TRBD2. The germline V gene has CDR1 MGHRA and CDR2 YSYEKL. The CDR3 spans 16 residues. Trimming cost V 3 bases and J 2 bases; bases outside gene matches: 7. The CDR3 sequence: CASSQALAEPYNEQFF. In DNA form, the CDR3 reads TGCGCCAGCAGCCAGGCCCTAGCGGAGCCCTACAATGAGCAGTTCTTC.

The CDR3 region is CASSFSGGQGNTIYF. For the CDR3, the DNA is TGCGCCAGCAGCTTCTCCGGGGGCCAGGGAAACACCATATATTTT. The V call is TRBV5-1, the J call TRBJ1-3; possibly TRBD1 for D (6 bases). This CDR3 spans 15 amino acids. Germline loops: CDR1 SGHRS, CDR2 YFSETQ. The V and J ends lost 2 bases and 4 bases respectively, with 13 bases between them.

CDR3 sequence reads: CASGAGSRTDTQYF. The CDR3 DNA follows: TGTGCCAGCGGCGCCGGGAGCCGCACAGATACGCAGTATTTT. The chain has TRBV2 and TRBJ2-3; a possible D gene is TRBD2 (6 bases). The V gene's germline CDR1 is SNHLY and CDR2 FYNNEI. The CDR3 loop spans 14 amino acids. Trimming cost V 8 bases and J 1 base, with 13 bases left between them.

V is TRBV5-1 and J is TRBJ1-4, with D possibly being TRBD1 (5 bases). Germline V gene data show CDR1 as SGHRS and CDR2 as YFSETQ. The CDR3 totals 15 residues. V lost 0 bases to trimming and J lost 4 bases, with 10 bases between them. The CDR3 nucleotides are TGCGCCAGCAGCTTGGAAGGGGTCATTAATGAAAAACTGTTTTTT. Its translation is CASSLEGVINEKLFF.

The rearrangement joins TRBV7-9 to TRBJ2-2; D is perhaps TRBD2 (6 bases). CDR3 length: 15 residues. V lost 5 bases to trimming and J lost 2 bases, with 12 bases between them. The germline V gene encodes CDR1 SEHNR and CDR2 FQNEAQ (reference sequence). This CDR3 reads CASSGGTPNTGELFF. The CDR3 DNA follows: TGTGCCAGCAGCGGGGGGACCCCTAACACCGGGGAGCTGTTTTTT. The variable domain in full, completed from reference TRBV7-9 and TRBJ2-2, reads DTGVSQNPRHKITKRGQNVTFRCDPISEHNRLYWYRQTLGQGPEFLTYFQNEAQLEKSRLLSDRFSAERPKGSFSTLEIQRTEQGDSAMYLCASSGGTPNTGELFFGEGSRLTVL.

CDR3 sequence: CASSLEGSNNQPQHF. The CDR3 DNA reads TGTGCCAGCAGTTTAGAGGGAAGTAACAATCAGCCCCAGCATTTT. The chain recombines TRBV27 with TRBJ1-5; D unclear. V was trimmed by 2 bases and J by 3 bases, leaving 11 bases between them. Germline loops: CDR1 MNHEY, CDR2 SMNVEV (reference sequence). This CDR3 contains 15 residues.

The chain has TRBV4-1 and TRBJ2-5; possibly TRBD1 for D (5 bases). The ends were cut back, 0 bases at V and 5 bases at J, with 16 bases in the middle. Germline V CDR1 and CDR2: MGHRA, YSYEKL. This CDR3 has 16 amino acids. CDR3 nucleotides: TGCGCCAGCAGCCAAGATTTCGGACACGAAGATGAGACCCAGTACTTC. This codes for CASSQDFGHEDETQYF.

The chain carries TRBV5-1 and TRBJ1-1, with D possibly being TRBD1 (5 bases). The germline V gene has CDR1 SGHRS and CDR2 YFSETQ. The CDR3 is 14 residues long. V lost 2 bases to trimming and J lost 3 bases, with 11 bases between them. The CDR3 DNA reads TGCGCCAGCAGCTTCTTGGGGGGAGACACTGAAGCTTTCTTT. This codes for CASSFLGGDTEAFF.

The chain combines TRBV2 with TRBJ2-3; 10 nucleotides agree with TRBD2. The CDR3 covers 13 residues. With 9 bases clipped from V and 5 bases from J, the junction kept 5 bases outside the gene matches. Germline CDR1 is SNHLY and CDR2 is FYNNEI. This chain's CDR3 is CASTGLARDTQYF. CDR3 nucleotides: TGTGCCAGTACGGGACTAGCGAGAGATACGCAGTATTTT.

CDR3 amino acids: CACGGATYEQYF. The CDR3 region has the DNA TGTGCCTGCGGGGGGGCTACCTACGAGCAGTACTTC. V is TRBV30 and J is TRBJ2-7, with 8 bases matching TRBD2. Germline V gene lookup returns CDR1 GTSNPN and CDR2 SVGIG (reference sequence). The CDR3 sequence is 12 residues long. The V gene end was trimmed by 6 bases and the J gene end by 2 bases; junction bases not matched to a gene: 3. Full variable domain (rest looked up from reference TRBV30 and TRBJ2-7): SQTIHQWPATLVQPVGSPLSLECTVEGTSNPNLYWYRQAAGRGLQLLFYSVGIGQISSEVPQNLSASRPQDRQFILSSKKLLLSDSGFYLCACGGATYEQYFGPGTRLTVT.

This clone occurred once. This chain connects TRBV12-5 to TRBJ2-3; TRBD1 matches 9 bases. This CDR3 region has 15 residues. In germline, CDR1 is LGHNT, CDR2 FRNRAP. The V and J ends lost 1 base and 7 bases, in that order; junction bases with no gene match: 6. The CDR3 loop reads CASGLGQGVSYTQYF. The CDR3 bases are TGTGCTAGTGGTTTGGGACAGGGGGTGTCATATACGCAGTATTTT.

In nucleotides, the CDR3 is TGTGCCAGCAGCAAGCTTAAGCGGGAGAGTAAGTACGAGCAGTACTTC. Translation gives CASSKLKRESKYEQYF. The chain couples TRBV21-1 to TRBJ2-7; the table names TRBD2, a call not compared with the DNA. TRBV21-1 is annotated as a pseudogene. This CDR3 is built from 16 residues.

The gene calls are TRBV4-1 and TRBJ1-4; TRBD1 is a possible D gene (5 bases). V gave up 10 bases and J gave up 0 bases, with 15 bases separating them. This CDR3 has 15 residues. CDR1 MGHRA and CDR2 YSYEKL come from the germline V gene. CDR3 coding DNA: TGCGCCACCACCGAGCAGGGAGCAACTAATGAAAAACTGTTTTTT. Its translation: CATTEQGATNEKLFF.

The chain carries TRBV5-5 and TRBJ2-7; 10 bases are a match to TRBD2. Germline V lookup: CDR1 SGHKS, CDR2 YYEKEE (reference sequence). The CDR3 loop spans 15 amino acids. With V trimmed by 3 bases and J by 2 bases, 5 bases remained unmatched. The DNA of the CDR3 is TGTGCCAGCAGCTCCGGACTAGCGGAAACCTACGAGCAGTACTTC. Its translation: CASSSGLAETYEQYF.

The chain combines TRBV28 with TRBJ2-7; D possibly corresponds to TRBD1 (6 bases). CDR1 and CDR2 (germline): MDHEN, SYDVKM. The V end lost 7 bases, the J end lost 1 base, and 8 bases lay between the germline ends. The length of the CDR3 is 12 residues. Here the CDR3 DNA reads TGTGCCAGCAACCAGGGGTCCTACGAGCAGTACTTC. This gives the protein CASNQGSYEQYF.

CDR3 loop: CASTEGSGRLQHF. The CDR3 DNA reads as TGTGCCAGCACCGAAGGCTCCGGAAGGCTCCAGCATTTT. This rearrangement joins TRBV6-5 to TRBJ1-5; D ambiguous. The germline gives CDR1 MNHEY, CDR2 SVGAGI. Deletions cut 7 bases from V and 12 bases from J, with 19 bases between. This CDR3 is built from 13 residues.

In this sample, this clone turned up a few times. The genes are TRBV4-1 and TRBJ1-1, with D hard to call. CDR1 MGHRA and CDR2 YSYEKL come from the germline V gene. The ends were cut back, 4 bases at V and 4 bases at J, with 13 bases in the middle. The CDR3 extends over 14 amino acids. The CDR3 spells CASSPGRGGTEAFF. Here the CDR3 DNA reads TGCGCCAGCAGCCCTGGGCGGGGAGGCACTGAAGCTTTCTTT.

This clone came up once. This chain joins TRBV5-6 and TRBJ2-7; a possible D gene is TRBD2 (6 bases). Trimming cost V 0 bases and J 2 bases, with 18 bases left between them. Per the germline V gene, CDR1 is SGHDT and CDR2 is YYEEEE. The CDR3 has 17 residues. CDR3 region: CASSLGDFSYQTYEQYF. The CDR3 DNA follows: TGTGCCAGCAGCTTGGGGGACTTTTCCTATCAAACCTACGAGCAGTACTTC.

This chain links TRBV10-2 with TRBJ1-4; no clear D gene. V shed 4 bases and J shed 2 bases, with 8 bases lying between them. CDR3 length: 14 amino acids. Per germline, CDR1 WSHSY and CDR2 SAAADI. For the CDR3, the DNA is TGCGCCAGCAGTGTCACAGCTACTAATGAAAAACTGTTTTTT. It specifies CASSVTATNEKLFF.

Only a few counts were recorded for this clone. The chain's CDR3 is CASSPTAGGPWETQYF. In DNA, the CDR3 is TGTGCCAGCAGCCCGACCGCGGGAGGGCCCTGGGAGACCCAGTACTTC. This chain joins TRBV5-4 and TRBJ2-5; 9 positions match TRBD2. The germline V gene has CDR1 SGHNT and CDR2 YYREEE (reference sequence). The CDR3 has 16 amino acids. V lost 4 bases, J lost 5 bases, and 12 bases stayed unmatched.